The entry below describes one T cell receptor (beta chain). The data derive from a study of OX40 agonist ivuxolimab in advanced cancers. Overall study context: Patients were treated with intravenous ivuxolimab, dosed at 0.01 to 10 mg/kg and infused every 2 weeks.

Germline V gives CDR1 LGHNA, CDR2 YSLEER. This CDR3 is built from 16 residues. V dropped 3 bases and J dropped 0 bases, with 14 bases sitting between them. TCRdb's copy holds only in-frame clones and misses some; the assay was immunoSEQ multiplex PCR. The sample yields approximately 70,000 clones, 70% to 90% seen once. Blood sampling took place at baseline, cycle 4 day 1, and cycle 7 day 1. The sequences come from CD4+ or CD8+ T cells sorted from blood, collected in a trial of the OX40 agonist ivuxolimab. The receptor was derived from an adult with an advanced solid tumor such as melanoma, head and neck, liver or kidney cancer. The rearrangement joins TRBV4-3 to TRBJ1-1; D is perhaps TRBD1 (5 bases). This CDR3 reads CASSQSGGTLNTEAFF. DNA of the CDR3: TGCGCCAGCAGCCAGTCCGGGGGGACCCTGAACACTGAAGCTTTCTTT.